This passage covers 17 T cell receptor beta chains from one sample sequenced in a study of PD-1 blockade in classical Hodgkin lymphoma. Regarding time point: cycle 4 day 1 (C4D1), after more than five weeks of nivolumab. No patient escaped relapse after autologous stem cell transplantation, and brentuximab vedotin exposure varied. Generated by immunoSEQ multiplex PCR, the TCRdb table keeps only in-frame clones and is missing some. Of approximately 30,000 clones listed, around 72% are singletons. Source: peripheral blood mononuclear cells (PBMCs), taken before the fourth cycle of nivolumab. These receptors originate from a human donor with classical Hodgkin lymphoma.

This chain uses TRBV7-2 with TRBJ2-7; 9 bases line up with TRBD2. After removal of 5 bases from V and 5 bases from J, the junction contained 7 bases not matched to a gene. Germline assignment: CDR1 SGHTA and CDR2 FQGNSA. The CDR3 covers 14 residues. CDR3 amino acids: CASSPGTSTHEQYF. CDR3 DNA sequence: TGTGCCAGCAGCCCAGGGACTAGCACCCACGAGCAGTACTTC.

J is TRBJ1-5 and V is TRBV2; D not certain. The V and J ends lost 4 bases and 4 bases respectively, with 8 bases between them. Germline assignment: CDR1 SNHLY and CDR2 FYNNEI. CDR3 size: 13 residues. Written as DNA, the CDR3 is TGTGCCAGCAGTGTACTGGGGAATCAGCCCCAGCATTTT. Translating it yields CASSVLGNQPQHF.

The chain is built from TRBV19 and TRBJ1-5, with TRBD1 matching over 9 bases. The CDR3 spans 17 residues. From germline, CDR1 is LNHDA and CDR2 SQIVND (reference sequence). With 5 bases clipped from V and 2 bases from J, the junction kept 10 bases outside the gene matches. CDR3 residues: CASSGQDRGFGNQPQHF. The CDR3 coding sequence is TGTGCCAGTAGTGGTCAGGACAGGGGATTTGGCAATCAGCCCCAGCATTTT.

The J gene is TRBJ1-4, the V gene TRBV7-9; D uncertain. This CDR3 region has 15 residues. Germline V gene sequence: CDR1 SEHNR, CDR2 FQNEAQ (reference sequence). V dropped 6 bases and J dropped 0 bases, with 11 bases sitting between them. In nucleotides, the CDR3 is TGTGCCAGCAGTCCCACGCGGGCAACTAATGAAAAACTGTTTTTT. Protein product: CASSPTRATNEKLFF.

V usage is TRBV11-3 and J usage is TRBJ2-7, with D tentatively TRBD1 or TRBD2 (5 bases each). CDR3 size: 14 residues. V lost 5 bases, J lost 2 bases, and 13 bases lay in between. Germline V gives CDR1 SGHNT, CDR2 YENEEA. DNA of the CDR3: TGTGCCAGCAGCCCACGGGACGGCACCTACGAGCAGTACTTC. Translation: CASSPRDGTYEQYF.

The gene calls are TRBV5-5 and TRBJ1-4, with TRBD1 matching 7 bases. Germline trimming cut 0 bases from V and 2 bases from J; bases unmatched to any gene: 1. The CDR3 extends over 15 amino acids. The germline V gene encodes CDR1 SGHKS and CDR2 YYEKEE (reference sequence). For the CDR3, the DNA is TGTGCCAGCAGCTTGGAGGGACAGACTAATGAAAAACTGTTTTTT. Its translation is CASSLEGQTNEKLFF.

V usage is TRBV5-1 and J usage is TRBJ2-2, with 11 bases identical to TRBD2. V lost 3 bases to trimming and J lost 1 base; unmatched junction nucleotides: 2. The germline CDR1 and CDR2 sequences are SGHRS and YFSETQ. CDR3 length equals 16 residues. The CDR3 DNA reads as TGCGCCAGCAGCTCCGGACTAGCGGGGAACACCGGGGAGCTGTTTTTT. It codes for CASSSGLAGNTGELFF.

This clone occurred once. The chain links TRBV5-1 to TRBJ2-7; no firm D call. Trimming cost V 1 base and J 0 bases, with 8 bases left between them. The CDR3 length is 14 residues. In germline, CDR1 is SGHRS, CDR2 YFSETQ. The CDR3 loop reads CASSLLVSSYEQYF. The CDR3 DNA sequence: TGCGCCAGCAGCTTGTTAGTCAGCTCCTACGAGCAGTACTTC.

This clone was counted a few times. This chain uses TRBV7-2 with TRBJ1-5, with a weak D call TRBD1 (5 bases). Trimming removed 5 bases from V and 7 bases from J, with 18 bases in between. Per the germline V gene, CDR1 is SGHTA and CDR2 is FQGNSA. CDR3 size: 15 residues. The DNA for the CDR3 is TGTGCCAGCAGCCCTCTGGGGGGAGCAGGGCAGCCCCAGCATTTT. As protein: CASSPLGGAGQPQHF. The full variable domain, its missing parts supplied by reference TRBV7-2 and TRBJ1-5, is GAGVSQSPSNKVTEKGKDVELRCDPISGHTALYWYRQSLGQGLEFLIYFQGNSAPDKSGLPSDRFSAERTGGSVSTLTIQRTQQEDSAVYLCASSPLGGAGQPQHFGDGTRLSIL.

By sample share, this clone is medium-sized. The chain employs TRBV28 and TRBJ1-2; TRBD1 might be the D (5 bases). The length of the CDR3 is 12 residues. V was pared by 8 bases and J by 2 bases, with 9 bases between. Germline CDR1 MDHEN, CDR2 SYDVKM. In DNA, the CDR3 is TGTGCCAGCTTCAGGGTCAACTATGGCTACACCTTC. Protein product: CASFRVNYGYTF.

The V and J genes are TRBV21-1 and TRBJ1-6; the table's D call, TRBD1, was not checked against the DNA. TRBV21-1 is described as a pseudogene. This CDR3 spans 21 amino acids. The CDR3 protein is CASSREQPGQGPPFYNSPLHF. CDR3 in DNA: TGTGCCAGCAGCAGAGAGCAGCCGGGACAGGGGCCGCCTTTTTATAATTCACCCCTCCACTTT.

V is TRBV5-1 and J is TRBJ1-2; perhaps TRBD1 as D (5 bases). The CDR3 contains 14 residues. Germline CDR1 and CDR2: SGHRS and YFSETQ. V dropped 3 bases and J dropped 4 bases, with 13 bases sitting between them. The CDR3 region is CASSSGFPAYGYTF. The CDR3 DNA is TGCGCCAGCAGCTCAGGGTTTCCCGCCTATGGCTACACCTTC.

The chain has TRBV9 and TRBJ2-5; perhaps D is TRBD1 or TRBD2 (6 bases each). The ends were cut back, 0 bases at V and 5 bases at J, with 11 bases in the middle. Germline values: CDR1 SGDLS, CDR2 YYNGEE. The CDR3 has 14 amino acids. This CDR3 reads CASSVGGAEETQYF. The CDR3 bases are TGTGCCAGCAGCGTAGGGGGGGCGGAGGAGACCCAGTACTTC.

The chain joins TRBV5-1 to TRBJ2-7, with a weak D call TRBD1 (6 bases). The V gene's germline CDR1 is SGHRS and CDR2 YFSETQ. The V end was cut by 9 bases, the J end by 3 bases, with 16 bases between. There are 13 residues in the CDR3. The CDR3 DNA reads as TGCGCCACCACCAGGGACATAGGCTACGAGCAGTACTTC. The encoded protein is CATTRDIGYEQYF.

The chain carries TRBV30 and TRBJ2-7; tentatively, D is TRBD1 (6 bases). CDR3 size: 13 residues. CDR1 and CDR2 from the germline V gene are GTSNPN and SVGIG (reference sequence). The germline V and J ends were trimmed by 4 bases and 3 bases, with 13 bases remaining between them. CDR3 region: CAWKQDSYYEQYF. The CDR3 DNA is TGTGCCTGGAAGCAGGACAGTTACTACGAGCAGTACTTC.

This clone was detected only a few times. This rearrangement joins TRBV5-1 to TRBJ1-5; D ambiguous. The ends were cut back, 0 bases at V and 7 bases at J, with 17 bases in the middle. Looked up from germline, CDR1 is SGHRS and CDR2 is YFSETQ. The CDR3 consists of 16 residues. CDR3 nucleotides: TGCGCCAGCAGCTTGGGGGGAGTTGAGGTAGGGCAGCCCCAGCATTTT. It is translated as CASSLGGVEVGQPQHF.

The sample holds one count of this clone. This rearrangement joins TRBV7-2 to TRBJ2-3; D unclear. Germline CDR1 SGHTA, CDR2 FQGNSA. Trimming stripped 0 bases from V and 8 bases from J, with 6 bases between. The CDR3 is made up of 12 amino acids. The CDR3, as DNA: TGTGCCAGCAGCTTAGCGCTTGGTACGCAGTATTTT. Encoded protein: CASSLALGTQYF.